The present T cell receptor beta chain was sequenced within a study of T cell repertoires in cytomegalovirus infection. TCRdb reanalysed the reads using MiXCR and keeps one entry per CDR3 protein. In the table there are more than 150,000 distinct CDR3 sequences, approximately 19% of which are singletons. Germline CDR1 is SGHTA and CDR2 is FQGTGA. V dropped 0 bases and J dropped 5 bases, with 13 bases sitting between them. The CDR3 covers 16 residues. The rearrangement links TRBV7-3 to TRBJ2-2; a weak D match, TRBD1 (6 bases). The sample was PBMCs. The receptor was isolated from a human donor in good health (CMV status not recorded). Some clones in this sample may be carry-over from other donors' samples. The CDR3 bases are TGTGCCAGCAGCTTAACGACAGGTCGCCGGACCGGGGAGCTGTTTTTT. Its protein is CASSLTTGRRTGELFF.